Each of the 5 T cell receptor beta chains below was sequenced from the same sample in a study of human T cells and chemical hapten exposure. It was from unfractionated whole blood that total RNA was extracted. TCRdb reanalysed the 5' RACE reads using MiXCR and keeps one entry per CDR3 protein. The top ten hold 6.8% of the sample, which has 80,000 or so distinct CDR3 sequences, around a sixth seen once. These TCRs come from a female donor in good health.

The J gene is TRBJ1-1, the V gene TRBV5-5; weak D call: TRBD1 (6 bases). The CDR3 contains 15 residues. Trimming shortened V by 2 bases and J by 0 bases, and 11 bases separated the two germline ends. Looked up from germline, CDR1 is SGHKS and CDR2 is YYEKEE (reference sequence). DNA of the CDR3: TGTGCCAGCAGCTTTTTACAGGGTCTGAACACTGAAGCTTTCTTT. Translation gives CASSFLQGLNTEAFF. Combining the CDR3 with reference TRBV5-5 and TRBJ1-1 gives the whole variable domain DAGVTQSPTHLIKTRGQQVTLRCSPISGHKSVSWYQQVLGQGPQFIFQYYEKEERGRGNFPDRFSARQFPNYSSELNVNALLLGDSALYLCASSFLQGLNTEAFFGQGTRLTVV.

This clonotype was counted a few times. This chain connects TRBV28 to TRBJ2-1; D possibly corresponds to TRBD2 (7 bases). Germline loops: CDR1 MDHEN, CDR2 SYDVKM. Between the trimmed V and J ends, which lost 6 bases and 7 bases, there was a span of 16 bases. CDR3 length: 14 residues. The CDR3 region is CASRRGRAGNEQFF. CDR3 nucleotide sequence: TGTGCCAGCAGGCGGGGGCGAGCGGGGAATGAGCAGTTCTTC.

This clonotype came up a few times. The genes are TRBV10-3 and TRBJ1-5; D possibly corresponds to TRBD1 (5 bases). V lost 2 bases to trimming and J lost 2 bases, with 10 bases between them. CDR3 length: 15 residues. Germline CDR1 is ENHRY and CDR2 is SYGVKD. The CDR3 region has the DNA TGTGCCATCAGTGAGGACGGGGACGGCAATCAGCCCCAGCATTTT. It yields the protein CAISEDGDGNQPQHF.

V usage is TRBV7-2 and J usage is TRBJ2-1; the D gene is possibly TRBD2 (5 bases). V dropped 5 bases and J dropped 12 bases, with 20 bases sitting between them. Per the germline V gene, CDR1 is SGHTA and CDR2 is FQGNSA. There are 14 residues in the CDR3. In DNA, the CDR3 is TGTGCCAGCAGCCTCATGAACACCTACGGAGGGCAGTTCTTC. This codes for CASSLMNTYGGQFF. Full variable domain (rest looked up from reference TRBV7-2 and TRBJ2-1): GAGVSQSPSNKVTEKGKDVELRCDPISGHTALYWYRQSLGQGLEFLIYFQGNSAPDKSGLPSDRFSAERTGGSVSTLTIQRTQQEDSAVYLCASSLMNTYGGQFFGPGTRLTVL.

This clonotype was seen only a few times. The V call is TRBV28, the J call TRBJ1-1; 7 positions match TRBD1. The germline V gene encodes CDR1 MDHEN and CDR2 SYDVKM. Trimming took 4 bases from V and 4 from J; bases not matched to a gene: 6. This CDR3 has 14 amino acids. The CDR3 sequence: CASSSHSGGTEAFF. CDR3 DNA: TGTGCCAGCAGTTCTCACTCAGGGGGCACTGAAGCTTTCTTT.